In its sample, the clone carrying this T cell receptor beta chain was seen many times. Its antigen is as yet unknown. This sample's time point: longitudinal time-point 1 (baseline). The sample comes from a study of neurological immune-mediated disorders. The CDR3 loop spans 15 amino acids. Germline CDR1 reads SGHRS; CDR2 reads YFSETQ. V dropped 0 bases and J dropped 5 bases, with 14 bases sitting between them. Findings and limits, study-wide: Whereas HTLV-1-associated myelopathy showed the most TCR clonal expansion, multiple sclerosis showed the least, with levels below those of healthy controls.

Synthesis of cDNA used 5'RACE (with 10-nucleotide random UMIs). Over 170 million TCR-beta sequences (from 15-18 subjects) were yielded by each sequencing run. TCRdb recomputed calls from the 5' RACE reads with MiXCR, one row per CDR3 protein. The sample has about 71,000 distinct CDR3 sequences; approximately 10% are singletons. The source is a man aged 25 to 40 in good health. Sequenced sample: PBMCs. The J gene is TRBJ2-5, the V gene TRBV5-1, with D hard to call. The CDR3 DNA reads TGCGCCAGCAGCTTGGGCGGCAGGAGTGCGGAGACCCAGTACTTC. It translates to CASSLGGRSAETQYF.